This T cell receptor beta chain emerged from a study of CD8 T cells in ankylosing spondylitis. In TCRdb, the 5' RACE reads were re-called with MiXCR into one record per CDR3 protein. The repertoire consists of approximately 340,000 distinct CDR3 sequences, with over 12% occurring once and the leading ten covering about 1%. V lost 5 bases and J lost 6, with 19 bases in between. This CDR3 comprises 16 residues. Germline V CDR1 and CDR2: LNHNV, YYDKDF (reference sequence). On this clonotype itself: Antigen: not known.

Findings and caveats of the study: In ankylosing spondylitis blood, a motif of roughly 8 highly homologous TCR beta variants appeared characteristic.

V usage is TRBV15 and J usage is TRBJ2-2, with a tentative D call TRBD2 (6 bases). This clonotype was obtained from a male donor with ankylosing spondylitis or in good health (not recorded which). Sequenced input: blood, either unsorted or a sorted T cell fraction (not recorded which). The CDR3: CATSSLGGGQAGELFF. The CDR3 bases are TGTGCCACCAGCTCCCTGGGGGGAGGCCAAGCCGGGGAGCTGTTTTTT.